Presented here are 21 T cell receptor beta chains from one specimen sequenced in a study of vaccination and CD4 T cells after COVID-19. Treatment in this sample: 10-day PBMC culture with coronavirus spike peptide pools or control peptides (ViraFEST assay). No antigens are known for them. With the Oncomine TCR Beta short-read assay, DNA from cultured CD4+ T cells was sequenced. A single record per CDR3 protein comes from TCRdb applying MiXCR to the PCR reads. The data show over 10,000 distinct CDR3 sequences, with approximately 80% seen just once and roughly a tenth held by the top ten. Sequenced material: CD4+ T cells from blood, cultured in vitro. The receptors here all came from a human donor who had recovered from COVID-19.

This clonotype was observed once. The rearrangement links TRBV7-7 to TRBJ1-6; D gene unclear. Per germline, CDR1 SSHAT and CDR2 FNYEAQ (reference sequence). The CDR3 is 13 residues long. Trimming pared 1 base from V and 14 bases from J, leaving 12 bases between. The CDR3 nucleotides read TGTGCCAGCAGCTTAGATCCCGGAGGAACCCTCCACTTT. Encoded protein: CASSLDPGGTLHF.

This clonotype was seen more than once but under ten times. The chain is built from TRBV2 and TRBJ1-5; weak D call: TRBD1 (6 bases). Germline CDR1 is SNHLY and CDR2 is FYNNEI. Trimming cost V 3 bases and J 4 bases, with 7 bases left between them. The CDR3 totals 13 residues. The DNA of the CDR3 is TGTGCCAGCAGTGAGCAGGGGAATCAGCCCCAGCATTTT. Translation: CASSEQGNQPQHF.

This clonotype was observed a few times. This rearrangement joins TRBV6-1 to TRBJ2-2; D call uncertain. The CDR3 has 15 residues. V dropped 1 base and J dropped 6 bases, with 12 bases sitting between them. CDR1 and CDR2 (germline): MNHNS, SASEGT. Written as DNA, the CDR3 is TGTGCCAGCAGTGAAGTCCTCGGGTACGCCGGGGAGCTGTTTTTT. Translation gives CASSEVLGYAGELFF.

CDR3 sequence reads: CASRTYRDSTYEQYF. The CDR3, as DNA: TGTGCCAGCAGGACCTATCGGGACAGTACCTACGAGCAGTACTTC. The chain employs TRBV6-1 and TRBJ2-7; 7 bases match TRBD1. V shed 6 bases, J shed 2 bases, and the junction held 10 bases outside the gene matches. The CDR3 covers 15 residues. Germline loops: CDR1 MNHNS, CDR2 SASEGT.

V gene TRBV25-1 combines with J gene TRBJ2-2; no clear D. Germline-derived CDR1 and CDR2 are MGHDK and SYGVNS. Between the trimmed V and J ends, which lost 6 bases and 6 bases, there was a span of 8 bases. The CDR3 is made up of 12 amino acids. The DNA for the CDR3 is TGTGCCAGCAGGCTCGGTGCCGGGGAGCTGTTTTTT. It encodes CASRLGAGELFF.

The CDR3 DNA reads TGTGCCAGCAGTCTCGACAGCTCCCTAGCGGGACAGCCCCAGCATTTT. Translating gives CASSLDSSLAGQPQHF. This chain joins TRBV12-3 or TRBV12-4 and TRBJ1-5; a weak D match, TRBD1 (5 bases). V lost 5 bases and J lost 7, with 21 bases in between. This CDR3 region has 16 residues.

This clonotype was picked up one time. This chain connects TRBV20-1 to TRBJ1-6; D is unresolved. The CDR3 extends over 15 amino acids. Germline CDR1 and CDR2: DFQATT and SNEGSKA (reference sequence). The V gene lost 1 base and the J gene lost 1 base, with 8 bases spanning the gap. In DNA, the CDR3 is TGCAGTGCTAGAGCTCCGTTATCCTATAATTCACCCCTCCACTTT. It codes for CSARAPLSYNSPLHF.

The chain combines TRBV12-3 or TRBV12-4 with TRBJ2-5; 9 bases match TRBD2. The CDR3 is 16 residues long. The trim removed 6 bases at V and 1 base at J, leaving 9 bases unmatched. In DNA, the CDR3 is TGTGCCAGCAGCTCCGGGCAGCGGGGGGCCCAAGAGACCCAGTACTTC. Amino acids: CASSSGQRGAQETQYF.

This chain links TRBV7-9 with TRBJ1-5; 9 bases align to TRBD1. Germline CDR1 and CDR2: SEHNR and FQNEAQ (reference sequence). This CDR3 spans 14 amino acids. V lost 5 bases to trimming and J lost 5 bases; unmatched junction nucleotides: 4. CDR3 amino acids: CASSRDRVDQPQHF. Written as DNA, the CDR3 is TGTGCCAGCAGCCGGGACAGGGTCGATCAGCCCCAGCATTTT. The variable domain in full, with the rest retrieved from reference TRBV7-9 and TRBJ1-5, is DTGVSQNPRHKITKRGQNVTFRCDPISEHNRLYWYRQTLGQGPEFLTYFQNEAQLEKSRLLSDRFSAERPKGSFSTLEIQRTEQGDSAMYLCASSRDRVDQPQHFGDGTRLSIL.

This clonotype was counted only a few times. The V gene is TRBV7-8, the J gene TRBJ1-4, with TRBD1 as a possible D gene (6 bases). This CDR3 contains 15 residues. The germline V gene has CDR1 SGHVS and CDR2 FQNEAQ. Between the trimmed V and J ends, which lost 4 bases and 8 bases, there was a span of 17 bases. The CDR3 is CASSSGQSRSEKLFF. The CDR3 DNA reads as TGTGCCAGCAGCTCTGGACAGTCCCGCAGCGAAAAACTGTTTTTT.

The rearrangement uses TRBV19 and TRBJ1-2, with 7 bases fitting TRBD1. Losses at the gene ends were 6 bases for V and 8 bases for J; bases not matched to a gene: 9. The germline V gene encodes CDR1 LNHDA and CDR2 SQIVND (reference sequence). The CDR3 covers 13 residues. This CDR3 reads CASSDRVPGGYTF. CDR3 in DNA: TGTGCCAGTAGCGACAGGGTTCCGGGCGGCTACACCTTC. Looking up the rest from reference TRBV19 and TRBJ1-2 gives the full variable domain: DGGITQSPKYLFRKEGQNVTLSCEQNLNHDAMYWYRQDPGQGLRLIYYSQIVNDFQKGDIAEGYSVSREKKESFPLTVTSAQKNPTAFYLCASSDRVPGGYTFGSGTRLTVV.

This chain connects TRBV12-3 or TRBV12-4 to TRBJ1-2; unclear D gene. The CDR3 loop spans 11 amino acids. Between the trimmed V and J ends, which lost 1 base and 12 bases, there was a span of 9 bases. In nucleotides, the CDR3 is TGTGCCAGCAGTTTAGGGGCCGATGACACCTTC. This gives the protein CASSLGADDTF.

This clonotype was counted between two and nine times. CDR3: CASSRDSHEKLFF. The CDR3 bases are TGTGCCAGCAGCCGCGACAGCCATGAAAAACTGTTTTTT. V gene TRBV7-9 combines with J gene TRBJ1-4, with D possibly matching TRBD1 (5 bases). The germline gives CDR1 SEHNR, CDR2 FQNEAQ (reference sequence). The CDR3 is made up of 13 amino acids. V was cut by 5 bases and J by 6 bases, with 10 bases left in between.

This chain links TRBV28 with TRBJ2-3; possible D gene TRBD2, 5 bases. Germline lookup yields CDR1 MDHEN and CDR2 SYDVKM. V was clipped by 4 bases and J by 0 bases, with 17 bases between them. The CDR3 spans 17 residues. CDR3 sequence reads: CASSSPPTGSSTDTQYF. DNA of the CDR3: TGTGCCAGCAGTTCCCCCCCCACGGGGTCAAGCACAGATACGCAGTATTTT.

J is TRBJ1-6 and V is TRBV9; maybe TRBD1 (5 bases). Looked up from germline, CDR1 is SGDLS and CDR2 is YYNGEE. V shed 3 bases and J shed 5 bases, with 15 bases lying between them. The CDR3 has 16 residues. CDR3 region: CASSATTRVHNSPLHF. The CDR3, as DNA: TGTGCCAGCAGCGCAACTACCAGGGTGCATAATTCACCCCTCCACTTT.

The rearrangement uses TRBV20-1 and TRBJ1-6, with D tentatively TRBD1 (5 bases). CDR3 length equals 16 residues. Trimming left V 8 bases short and J 8 bases short, with 25 bases between. The V gene's germline CDR1 is DFQATT and CDR2 SNEGSKA (reference sequence). For the CDR3, the DNA is TGCAGTCCCCAGCGGCGCGCAGGGAGGGTGGATTCACCCCTCCACTTT. The encoded protein is CSPQRRAGRVDSPLHF.

This clonotype was observed a handful of times. V gene TRBV24-1 combines with J gene TRBJ1-5; D uncertain. The germline gives CDR1 KGHDR, CDR2 SFDVKD. The V and J ends lost 2 bases and 7 bases respectively, with 17 bases between them. This CDR3 contains 16 residues. The CDR3 bases are TGTGCCACCAGTGATTCCTCCGTCTCATCGGGGCAGCCCCAGCATTTT. It translates to CATSDSSVSSGQPQHF.

This rearrangement joins TRBV30 to TRBJ2-3; maybe TRBD2 (5 bases). V lost 7 bases and J 0 bases, leaving 11 bases between the germline ends. From germline, CDR1 is GTSNPN and CDR2 SVGIG (reference sequence). The CDR3 extends over 13 amino acids. The CDR3 is CAYGLVSTDTQYF. The CDR3 region has the DNA TGTGCCTACGGACTGGTGAGCACAGATACGCAGTATTTT.

The J gene is TRBJ1-6, the V gene TRBV19; D ambiguous. CDR3 length: 13 amino acids. Trimming cost V 7 bases and J 8 bases, with 12 bases left between them. Germline CDR1 is LNHDA and CDR2 is SQIVND (reference sequence). This CDR3 is CASTQWRDSPLHF. DNA for the CDR3: TGTGCCAGTACTCAATGGCGGGATTCACCCCTCCACTTT.

The chain joins TRBV28 to TRBJ1-1, with TRBD1 as a possible D gene (6 bases). CDR1 is MDHEN, CDR2 SYDVKM, per germline. This CDR3 contains 12 residues. The V end was cut by 7 bases, the J end by 10 bases, with 16 bases between. CDR3 amino acids: CASISRDTTAFF. CDR3 DNA sequence: TGTGCCAGCATCTCACGGGACACGACAGCTTTCTTT.

The V and J genes are TRBV6-2 or TRBV6-3 and TRBJ1-5; TRBD1 matches at 9 bases. Unmatched junction bases numbered 6, after V lost 0 bases and J lost 6 bases. Germline CDR1 reads MNHEY; CDR2 reads SVGEGT. The length of the CDR3 is 16 residues. The CDR3 DNA sequence: TGTGCCAGCAGTTACTCGACAACAGGGGGCGGTCAGCCCCAGCATTTT. This codes for CASSYSTTGGGQPQHF.